These T cell receptor beta chains were read from a single sample in a study of blood T cell repertoires in COVID-19. Assay: immunoSEQ multiplex PCR; the TCRdb copy retains only in-frame clones and omits some. The top ten clones hold under 6.5% of a sample with about 140,000 clones, 85% to 90% of them seen once. Source material: peripheral blood. The source of these receptors is a human donor in a cohort sampled during active COVID-19. CDR3s include the opening cysteine and the closing phenylalanine or tryptophan. D genes are given only for firm matches. Expanded clones are given a class, and other clones once, few, many or no size at all.

J gene: TRBJ2-1
D gene: -
V gene: TRBV6-2/TRBV6-3
clone size: -
CDR3 DNA: TGTGCCAGCAGTCACCATCCCAGATCGAATGAGCAGTTCTTC
CDR3 protein: CASSHHPRSNEQFF

J gene: TRBJ2-7
D gene: TRBD2
V gene: TRBV15
clone size: -
CDR3 DNA: TGTGCCACCAGCAGAGGACAACTAGCGGGAGCTCCCTACGAGCAGTACTTC
CDR3 protein: CATSRGQLAGAPYEQYF

J gene: TRBJ2-1
D gene: TRBD2
V gene: TRBV27
clone size: -
CDR3 DNA: TGTGCCAGCAGTTTATGGGCGGGAGTGGACAATGAGCAGTTCTTC
CDR3 protein: CASSLWAGVDNEQFF

J gene: TRBJ2-7
D gene: TRBD2
V gene: TRBV28
clone size: -
CDR3 DNA: TGTGCCAGCAGTATGGGACTAGCGAACGAGCAGTACTTC
CDR3 protein: CASSMGLANEQYF

J gene: TRBJ2-7
D gene: TRBD1
V gene: TRBV5-4
clone size: few
CDR3 DNA: TGTGCCAGCAGCTTCGACAGGGGGGCAAGCGAGCAGTACTTC
CDR3 protein: CASSFDRGASEQYF

J gene: TRBJ1-6
D gene: -
V gene: TRBV21-1
clone size: -
CDR3 DNA: TGTGCCAGCACCCCCAGCAAAAGCCCCCGGACAAAGAGCTCCTATAATTCACCCCTCCACTTT
CDR3 protein: CASTPSKSPRTKSSYNSPLHF

J gene: TRBJ1-2
D gene: TRBD1
V gene: TRBV5-1
clone size: -
CDR3 DNA: TGCGCCAGCAGCGGGACAGGCCGTTTGGGCTACACCTTC
CDR3 protein: CASSGTGRLGYTF

J gene: TRBJ2-5
D gene: TRBD2
V gene: TRBV24-1
clone size: once
CDR3 DNA: TGTGCCACCAGTGATTTCGGGGGGAGCGGGAAAGAGACCCAGTACTTC
CDR3 protein: CATSDFGGSGKETQYF

J gene: TRBJ2-4
D gene: -
V gene: TRBV6-5
clone size: -
CDR3 DNA: TGTGCCAGCACCGCCGGGACCAAAAACATTCAGTACTTC
CDR3 protein: CASTAGTKNIQYF

J gene: TRBJ1-1
D gene: TRBD1
V gene: TRBV3-1/TRBV3-2
clone size: -
CDR3 DNA: TGTGCCAGCAGCCAAGTCGGACAGGGGAGGGAAGCTTTCTTT
CDR3 protein: CASSQVGQGREAFF

J gene: TRBJ1-4
D gene: TRBD1
V gene: TRBV28
clone size: -
CDR3 DNA: TGTGCCAGCACGGCTGAACGGGACAGGGTTTTAGGGTATTATGAAAAACTGTTTTTT
CDR3 protein: CASTAERDRVLGYYEKLFF

J gene: TRBJ2-1
D gene: TRBD2
V gene: TRBV11-2
clone size: -
CDR3 DNA: TGTGCCAGCAGCCTTAGCGGGGGAAACCGGGGTGAGCAGTTCTTC
CDR3 protein: CASSLSGGNRGEQFF

J gene: TRBJ2-5
D gene: TRBD2
V gene: TRBV3-1/TRBV3-2
clone size: -
CDR3 DNA: TGTGCCAGCAGCCCACAGCGGGGGGGCAAAGAGACCCAGTACTTC
CDR3 protein: CASSPQRGGKETQYF

J gene: TRBJ2-7
D gene: TRBD2
V gene: TRBV3-1/TRBV3-2
clone size: -
CDR3 DNA: TGTGCCAGCAGCCAAGGGGCGGCAGGGAGGGCCTACGAGCAGTACTTC
CDR3 protein: CASSQGAAGRAYEQYF

J gene: TRBJ1-2
D gene: TRBD1
V gene: TRBV27
clone size: once
CDR3 DNA: TGTGCCAGCAGTTTAAGACAGGGTGAAGACGGCTACACCTTC
CDR3 protein: CASSLRQGEDGYTF

J gene: TRBJ2-3
D gene: TRBD2
V gene: TRBV5-1
clone size: -
CDR3 DNA: TGCGCCAGCAGCGGTCGAGCGGGAAGAGTAGATACGCAGTATTTT
CDR3 protein: CASSGRAGRVDTQYF

J gene: TRBJ2-1
D gene: TRBD2
V gene: TRBV5-6
clone size: -
CDR3 DNA: TGTGCCAGCAGCTTGTTTGCGGGGGGGCTCAATGAGCAGTTCTTC
CDR3 protein: CASSLFAGGLNEQFF

J gene: TRBJ2-5
D gene: -
V gene: TRBV19
clone size: -
CDR3 DNA: TGTGCCACCGCGAGGAGGAGCCAAGAGACCCAGTACTTC
CDR3 protein: CATARRSQETQYF

J gene: TRBJ2-3
D gene: TRBD2
V gene: TRBV3-1/TRBV3-2
clone size: -
CDR3 DNA: TGTGCCAGCAGCCAGAAACCCAAACTAGCGGGAGTCCCAGATACGCAGTATTTT
CDR3 protein: CASSQKPKLAGVPDTQYF

J gene: TRBJ1-2
D gene: TRBD1
V gene: TRBV29-1
clone size: -
CDR3 DNA: TGCAGCGTTGCCCGGACAGGAGGGGCTAAAGGCTACACCTTC
CDR3 protein: CSVARTGGAKGYTF

J gene: TRBJ2-7
D gene: TRBD1
V gene: TRBV2
clone size: -
CDR3 DNA: TGTGCCAGCAGGGACAGGGAAGACGAGCAGTACTTC
CDR3 protein: CASRDREDEQYF

J gene: TRBJ2-7
D gene: TRBD2
V gene: TRBV19
clone size: -
CDR3 DNA: TGTGCCAGTAGTACCACGGGACTAGCGGGGCGGAACTCCTACGAGCAGTACTTC
CDR3 protein: CASSTTGLAGRNSYEQYF

J gene: TRBJ1-4
D gene: -
V gene: TRBV6-5
clone size: -
CDR3 DNA: TGTGCCAGCAGCGCCGGGGACTATTCTAGTGAAAAACTGTTTTTT
CDR3 protein: CASSAGDYSSEKLFF

J gene: TRBJ2-5
D gene: TRBD1
V gene: TRBV27
clone size: -
CDR3 DNA: TGTGCCAGCTCGCGACAGGGGGTTCAAGAGACCCAGTACTTC
CDR3 protein: CASSRQGVQETQYF

J gene: TRBJ2-1
D gene: TRBD2
V gene: TRBV3-1/TRBV3-2
clone size: -
CDR3 DNA: TGTGCCAGCAGCCAAGGAGCGGGAGAGTCAAATGAGCAGTTCTTC
CDR3 protein: CASSQGAGESNEQFF

J gene: TRBJ2-7
D gene: TRBD1
V gene: TRBV11-1
clone size: -
CDR3 DNA: TGTGCCAGCAGCTTAGGACAGGGAAGAGAGCAGTACTTC
CDR3 protein: CASSLGQGREQYF

J gene: TRBJ2-5
D gene: -
V gene: TRBV28
clone size: once
CDR3 DNA: TGTGCCAGCAGTTTCCGGTATCAAGAGACCCAGTACTTC
CDR3 protein: CASSFRYQETQYF

J gene: TRBJ1-6
D gene: TRBD1
V gene: TRBV3-1/TRBV3-2
clone size: -
CDR3 DNA: TGTGCCAGCAGCCAAGATAAAGGGACAGGGTTTTATTCACCCCTCCACTTT
CDR3 protein: CASSQDKGTGFYSPLHF

J gene: TRBJ1-2
D gene: -
V gene: TRBV7-2
clone size: -
CDR3 DNA: TGTGCCAGCACCGGGCAGGGGTATGGCTACACCTTC
CDR3 protein: CASTGQGYGYTF

J gene: TRBJ1-3
D gene: TRBD1
V gene: TRBV5-1
clone size: -
CDR3 DNA: TGCGCCAGCAGCTCCAACACCCAGCACAGGGGCGGAAACACCATATATTTT
CDR3 protein: CASSSNTQHRGGNTIYF

J gene: TRBJ2-2
D gene: -
V gene: TRBV7-9
clone size: -
CDR3 DNA: TGTGCCAGCAGCTTAGGACAGACGTACACCGGGGAGCTGTTTTTT
CDR3 protein: CASSLGQTYTGELFF

J gene: TRBJ2-2
D gene: TRBD2
V gene: TRBV13
clone size: -
CDR3 DNA: TGTGCCAGCAGCTTAGGGACTAGCGGGGCCACCGGGGAGCTGTTTTTT
CDR3 protein: CASSLGTSGATGELFF

J gene: TRBJ1-2
D gene: -
V gene: TRBV28
clone size: -
CDR3 DNA: TGTGCCAGCAGCCCTAGCCGGTATGGCTACACCTTC
CDR3 protein: CASSPSRYGYTF

J gene: TRBJ2-2
D gene: TRBD2
V gene: TRBV29-1
clone size: -
CDR3 DNA: TGCAGCGTTGGCGTACTAGCGGGGTCGAACACCGGGGAGCTGTTTTTT
CDR3 protein: CSVGVLAGSNTGELFF

J gene: TRBJ1-1
D gene: -
V gene: TRBV12-3/TRBV12-4
clone size: -
CDR3 DNA: TGTGCCAGCACCTACGGCGCTAGGTTGGCTTTCTTT
CDR3 protein: CASTYGARLAFF

J gene: TRBJ2-1
D gene: -
V gene: TRBV27
clone size: once
CDR3 DNA: TGTGCCAGCAGTTTATCGGGTCCCCTGAGCGATGAGCAGTTCTTC
CDR3 protein: CASSLSGPLSDEQFF

J gene: TRBJ1-2
D gene: -
V gene: TRBV19
clone size: -
CDR3 DNA: TGTGCCACCCAAGGGGATAGCTATGGCTACACCTTC
CDR3 protein: CATQGDSYGYTF

J gene: TRBJ2-4
D gene: -
V gene: TRBV7-2
clone size: -
CDR3 DNA: TGTGCCAGCAGCTTAGACCTCGGGGCCAAAAACATTCAGTACTTC
CDR3 protein: CASSLDLGAKNIQYF

J gene: TRBJ1-1
D gene: TRBD1
V gene: TRBV27
clone size: -
CDR3 DNA: TGTGCCAGCAGCGACAGGGGCCCCGTCGATGAAGCTTTCTTT
CDR3 protein: CASSDRGPVDEAFF

J gene: TRBJ2-2
D gene: TRBD1
V gene: TRBV6-5
clone size: -
CDR3 DNA: TGTGCCAGCAGTTCTGGGACAGGCCTCCCCGGGGAGCTGTTTTTT
CDR3 protein: CASSSGTGLPGELFF

J gene: TRBJ2-2
D gene: -
V gene: TRBV7-9
clone size: -
CDR3 DNA: TGTGCCAGCAGCTTAGCGCGGGGCAGGGTGAACACCGGGGAGCTGTTTTTT
CDR3 protein: CASSLARGRVNTGELFF

J gene: TRBJ1-2
D gene: -
V gene: TRBV2
clone size: -
CDR3 DNA: TGTGCCAGCAGTGTGAAGGGGCACTATGGCTACACCTTC
CDR3 protein: CASSVKGHYGYTF